This T cell receptor (beta chain) comes out of a study of relationships among human T cell subsets. Study results and limitations: Th1, Th2 and regulatory T cells shared many CDR3 sequences.

The V and J ends lost 8 bases and 0 bases, in that order; junction bases with no gene match: 7. Per germline, CDR1 MDHEN and CDR2 SYDVKM. The CDR3 sequence is 15 residues long. In the case of this clonotype: Antigen unknown.

Anti-CD25 beads selected CD4+CD25+ regulatory T cells from positively selected CD4+ cells. T cell subsets were isolated with magnetic beads coated with subset-specific monoclonal antibodies. The T cell receptor alpha and beta CDR3 regions were amplified from mRNA by semiquantitative ARM-PCR. In ARM-PCR, communal superprimers followed tagged nested gene-specific primers for exponential amplification. A single record per CDR3 protein comes from TCRdb applying MiXCR to the multiplex PCR reads. This repertoire shows some 14,000 distinct CDR3 sequences, 50% to 75% found once; its top ten account for 2% to 2.5%.

Sequenced: Tregs sorted from blood. The clonotype originates from a man aged 35 to 55 in good health. The chain links TRBV28 to TRBJ2-3; 8 bases map to TRBD1. The CDR3 reads CASFAGGPSTDTQYF. For the CDR3, the DNA is TGTGCCAGCTTCGCAGGGGGCCCTAGCACAGATACGCAGTATTTT.